This TCR beta chain is from a study of blood T cell repertoires in COVID-19. As for the study in general: Donors in the United States, Italy and Spain gave samples during acute or convalescent COVID-19. In each case, the material was cDNA or gDNA derived from T cells, B-cell-depleted T cells, or PBMCs.

Original processing notes: Cell counts per sample came from amplifying reference gene primers. Generated by immunoSEQ multiplex PCR, the TCRdb table keeps only in-frame clones and is missing some. Clone size and the V and J calls come from that table; the DNA yielded D and trimming. Of around 700,000 clones listed, about nine tenths were seen once; the top ten hold approximately 0.3%. V shed 4 bases and J 6 bases; nucleotides not matched to a gene: 11. The CDR3 has 14 amino acids. Germline V gene data show CDR1 as SQVTM and CDR2 as ANQGSEA. This clonotype originated in a woman aged 18-29 years with acute or convalescent COVID-19. This chain links TRBV29-1 with TRBJ1-2, with 7 nucleotides matching TRBD1. Input material: peripheral blood. CDR3 bases: TGCAGCGTTGGGGGCGGAGGGGGCGCCGATGGCTACACCTTC. It translates to CSVGGGGGADGYTF.